This T cell receptor (beta chain) was captured by sequencing in a study of T cell responses to AZD1222 COVID-19 vaccine. Whole-study results and caveats: Donors in the cohort were predominantly white British and more often female, and clonal diversity was possibly underestimated. Spike-specific TCR breadth and depth both grew after two AZD1222 doses.

The length of the CDR3 is 14 residues. Germline loops: CDR1 SNHLY, CDR2 FYNNEI. The trim removed 6 bases at V and 2 bases at J, leaving 4 bases unmatched. A note on this clone: Its target is not known.

The protocol was immunoSEQ multiplex PCR, while the TCRdb copy is restricted to in-frame clones and leaves out a portion. This table holds about 72,000 clones, 89% found once. The sequenced sample was peripheral blood, obtained 28 days after the second AZD1222 dose. The chain couples TRBV2 to TRBJ2-7; 10 positions agree with TRBD1. The receptor comes from an adult who received the AZD1222 COVID-19 vaccine. CDR3 amino acids: CASSGTGDTYEQYF. The CDR3, as DNA: TGTGCCAGCAGCGGGACAGGGGATACCTACGAGCAGTACTTC.